These T cell receptor beta chains were read from a single sample in a study of cytomegalovirus exposure and HLA in healthy donors. TCRdb's table, derived via immunoSEQ multiplex PCR, lists solely in-frame clones and lacks some. The sample has roughly 170,000 clones; roughly 84% are singletons. The sample taken for sequencing was PBMCs. Receptor source: a man aged 30 to 39 in good health and CMV-seronegative. Both conserved end residues are part of each CDR3. The D gene is left open where the match is weak. Only some rows state a clone size, as once, few, many or a class for expanded clones.

TRBJ1-3 | TRBV7-9 | . | . | TGTGCCAGCAGCCCCGCCTTTTTAGGAGCTGGAAACACCATATATTTT | CASSPAFLGAGNTIYF
TRBJ2-3 | TRBV10-2 | . | TRBD2 | TGCGCCAGCAGCGGGACTAGCGGGAGCACAGATACGCAGTATTTT | CASSGTSGSTDTQYF
TRBJ2-7 | TRBV6-1 | . | . | TGTGCCAGCAGAGTAAACCGGGAGCCAGGCTACGAGCAGTACTTC | CASRVNREPGYEQYF
TRBJ2-1 | TRBV11-3 | . | TRBD2 | TGTGCCAGCAGTCCAGGGGGTCTGAGGCCGGGACTAGCGTTCAATGAGCAGTTCTTC | CASSPGGLRPGLAFNEQFF
TRBJ2-1 | TRBV11-2 | . | TRBD2 | TGTGCCAGCAGCCCGGGGACTAGCGGGGGGTACAATGAGCAGTTCTTC | CASSPGTSGGYNEQFF
TRBJ2-3 | TRBV5-1 | . | TRBD1 | TGCGCCAGCAGCTTGACAGGGGGCAGTCAAGATACGCAGTATTTT | CASSLTGGSQDTQYF
TRBJ2-3 | TRBV5-1 | once | TRBD1 | TGCGCCAGCAGCCTAGGGACAGGGGGCCCAGATACGCAGTATTTT | CASSLGTGGPDTQYF
TRBJ1-1 | TRBV19 | few | . | TGTGCCAGTAGTCACTCTTACACTGAAGCTTTCTTT | CASSHSYTEAFF
TRBJ2-1 | TRBV5-4 | . | . | TGTGCCAGCAGCTTCCCTTCCTACGGTTTCAATGAGCAGTTCTTC | CASSFPSYGFNEQFF
TRBJ2-7 | TRBV9 | few | TRBD2 | TGTGCCAGCAGCGTAGGGGGACTAGCGGGAGTATACGAGCAGTACTTC | CASSVGGLAGVYEQYF
TRBJ2-7 | TRBV7-9 | . | . | TGTGCCAGCAGCTTTAACCGGGACACTAATTCCTACGAGCAGTACTTC | CASSFNRDTNSYEQYF
TRBJ1-5 | TRBV12-5 | once | . | TGTGCTAGTGGTTTTGGGCAGAACAATCAGCCCCAGCATTTT | CASGFGQNNQPQHF
TRBJ2-3 | TRBV6-1 | . | TRBD2 | TGTGCCAGCAGTGATGGACTAGCGGGGATCACAGATACGCAGTATTTT | CASSDGLAGITDTQYF
TRBJ1-5 | TRBV4-1 | . | TRBD1 | TGCGCCAGCAGCCAATTCCCCGGACAGGGCATTGGGCCCCAGCATTTT | CASSQFPGQGIGPQHF
TRBJ1-2 | TRBV7-9 | . | TRBD1 | TGTGCCAGCAGTCGTGGGGGCACAGGGGATAACTATGGCTACACCTTC | CASSRGGTGDNYGYTF
TRBJ2-1 | TRBV29-1 | . | . | TGCAGCGTTAGCAACAATGAGCAGTTCTTC | CSVSNNEQFF
TRBJ2-1 | TRBV2 | . | . | TGTGCCAAAAGACTCGGGGAGTTCTTC | CAKRLGEFF
TRBJ2-1 | TRBV19 | . | . | TGTGCCAGTAGTATAGTTTGGGGACAAGAGCAGTTCTTC | CASSIVWGQEQFF
TRBJ2-1 | TRBV7-9 | . | TRBD2 | TGTGCCAGCAGCTTTAGCGGGAGTAAGAACAATGAGCAGTTCTTC | CASSFSGSKNNEQFF
TRBJ2-5 | TRBV5-1 | . | . | TGCGCCAGCAGCTTGGCTGCAGGAACCAGAGAGACCCAGTACTTC | CASSLAAGTRETQYF
TRBJ1-4 | TRBV2 | . | TRBD1 | TGTGCCAGCAGTGTGAGGACAGGTGTAGGAAAACTGTTTTTT | CASSVRTGVGKLFF
TRBJ2-3 | TRBV5-1 | . | . | TGCGCCAGCAGGGCAGCGAGCACAGATACGCAGTATTTT | CASRAASTDTQYF